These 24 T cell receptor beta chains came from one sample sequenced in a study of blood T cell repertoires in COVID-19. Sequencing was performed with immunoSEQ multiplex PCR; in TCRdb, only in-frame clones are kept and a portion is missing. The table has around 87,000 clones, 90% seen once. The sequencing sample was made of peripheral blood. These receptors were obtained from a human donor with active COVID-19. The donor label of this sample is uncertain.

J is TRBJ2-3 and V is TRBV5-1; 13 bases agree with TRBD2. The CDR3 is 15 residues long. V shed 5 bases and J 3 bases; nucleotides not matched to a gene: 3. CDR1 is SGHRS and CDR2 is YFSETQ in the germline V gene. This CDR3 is CASRPTSGRTDTQYF. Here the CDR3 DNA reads TGCGCCAGCAGGCCGACTAGCGGGAGGACAGATACGCAGTATTTT.

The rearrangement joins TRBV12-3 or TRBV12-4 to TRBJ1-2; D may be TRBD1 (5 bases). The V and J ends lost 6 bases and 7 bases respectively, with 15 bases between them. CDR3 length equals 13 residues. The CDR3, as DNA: TGTGCCAGCAGGGCGGACAAAAAGGCTGGCTACACCTTC. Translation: CASRADKKAGYTF.

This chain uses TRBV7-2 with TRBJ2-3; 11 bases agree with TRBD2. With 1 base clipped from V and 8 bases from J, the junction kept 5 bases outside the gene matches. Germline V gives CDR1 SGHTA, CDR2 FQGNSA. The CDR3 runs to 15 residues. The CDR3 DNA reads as TGTGCCAGCAGCTTAGAGGGCCTAGCGGGGGGTACGCAGTATTTT. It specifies CASSLEGLAGGTQYF.

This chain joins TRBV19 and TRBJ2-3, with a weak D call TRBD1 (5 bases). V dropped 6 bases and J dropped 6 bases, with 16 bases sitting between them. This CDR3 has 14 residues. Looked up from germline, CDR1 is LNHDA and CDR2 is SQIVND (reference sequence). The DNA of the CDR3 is TGTGCCAGTAGGAACCATACGACAGCGGATACGCAGTATTTT. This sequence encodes CASRNHTTADTQYF.

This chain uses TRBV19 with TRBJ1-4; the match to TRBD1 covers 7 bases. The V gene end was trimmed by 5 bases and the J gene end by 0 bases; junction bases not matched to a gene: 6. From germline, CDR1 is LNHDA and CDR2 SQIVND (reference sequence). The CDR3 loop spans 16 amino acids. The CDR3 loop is CASSHRGGATNEKLFF. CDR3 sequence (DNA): TGTGCCAGTAGTCACAGGGGAGGCGCAACTAATGAAAAACTGTTTTTT.

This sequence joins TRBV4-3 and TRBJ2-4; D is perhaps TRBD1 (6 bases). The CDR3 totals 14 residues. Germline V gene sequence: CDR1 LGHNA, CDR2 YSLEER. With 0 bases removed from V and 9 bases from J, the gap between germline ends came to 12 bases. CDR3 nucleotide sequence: TGCGCCAGCAGCCAAGACCGGGACATCGGCATTCAGTACTTC. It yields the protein CASSQDRDIGIQYF.

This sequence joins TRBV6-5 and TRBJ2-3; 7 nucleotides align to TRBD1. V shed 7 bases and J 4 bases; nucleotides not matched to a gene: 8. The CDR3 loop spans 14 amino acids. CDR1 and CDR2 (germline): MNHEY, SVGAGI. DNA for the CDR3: TGTGCCAGCAATTTGAGACAGGGACCAGATACGCAGTATTTT. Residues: CASNLRQGPDTQYF.

The DNA for the CDR3 is TGTGCCAGCAGCCTACCGCGGGCCGGGGAGCTGTTTTTT. Protein product: CASSLPRAGELFF. This rearrangement joins TRBV3-1 (or the pseudogene TRBV3-2) to TRBJ2-2, with D possibly being TRBD2 (5 bases). The V end lost 4 bases, the J end lost 6 bases, and 9 bases lay between the germline ends. The CDR3 totals 13 residues. Germline V gives CDR1 LGHDT, CDR2 YNNKEL (reference sequence).

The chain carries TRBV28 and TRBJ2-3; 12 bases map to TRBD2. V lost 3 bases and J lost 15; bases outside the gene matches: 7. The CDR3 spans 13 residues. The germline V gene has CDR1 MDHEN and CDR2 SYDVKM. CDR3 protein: CASSFPLAGGHYF. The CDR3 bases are TGTGCCAGCAGTTTCCCACTAGCGGGGGGTCATTATTTT.

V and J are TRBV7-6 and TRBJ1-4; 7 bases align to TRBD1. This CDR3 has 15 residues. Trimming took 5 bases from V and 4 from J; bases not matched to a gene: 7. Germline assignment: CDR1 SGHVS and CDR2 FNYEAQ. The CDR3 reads CASSPGQAINEKLFF. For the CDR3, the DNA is TGTGCCAGCAGCCCAGGACAGGCCATTAATGAAAAACTGTTTTTT.

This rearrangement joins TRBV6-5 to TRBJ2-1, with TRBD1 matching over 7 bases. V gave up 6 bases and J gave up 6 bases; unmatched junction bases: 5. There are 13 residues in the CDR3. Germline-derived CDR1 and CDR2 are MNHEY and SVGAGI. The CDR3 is CASSLYRGNEQFF. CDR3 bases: TGTGCCAGCAGCTTATACAGGGGCAATGAGCAGTTCTTC.

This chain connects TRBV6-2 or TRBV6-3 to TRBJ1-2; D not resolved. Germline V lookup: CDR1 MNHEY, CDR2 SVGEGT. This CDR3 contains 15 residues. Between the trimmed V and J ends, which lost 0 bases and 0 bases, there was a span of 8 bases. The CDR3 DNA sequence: TGTGCCAGCAGTTACTCTGGCATCCCTAACTATGGCTACACCTTC. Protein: CASSYSGIPNYGYTF.

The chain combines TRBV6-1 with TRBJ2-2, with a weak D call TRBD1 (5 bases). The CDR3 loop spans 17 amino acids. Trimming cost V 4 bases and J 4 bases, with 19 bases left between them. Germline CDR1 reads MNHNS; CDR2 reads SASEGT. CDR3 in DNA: TGTGCCAGCAGTGGTGCTGTGGGGCCAAGCGTCACCGGGGAGCTGTTTTTT. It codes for CASSGAVGPSVTGELFF.

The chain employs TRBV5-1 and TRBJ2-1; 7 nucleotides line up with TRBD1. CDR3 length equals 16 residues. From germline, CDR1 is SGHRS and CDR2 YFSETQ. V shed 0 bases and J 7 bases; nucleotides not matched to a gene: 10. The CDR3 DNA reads TGCGCCAGCAGCTTGGCGACAGGGCCCTTGGCTAATGAGCAGTTCTTC. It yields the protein CASSLATGPLANEQFF.

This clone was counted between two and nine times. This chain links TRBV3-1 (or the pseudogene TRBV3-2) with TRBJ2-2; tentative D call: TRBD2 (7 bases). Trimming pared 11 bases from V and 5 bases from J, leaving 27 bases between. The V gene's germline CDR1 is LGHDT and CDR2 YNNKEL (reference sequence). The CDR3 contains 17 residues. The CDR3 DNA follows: TGTGCCGCCGCCATAGATGTTCCAGGGAGGGGGACCGGGGAGCTGTTTTTT. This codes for CAAAIDVPGRGTGELFF.

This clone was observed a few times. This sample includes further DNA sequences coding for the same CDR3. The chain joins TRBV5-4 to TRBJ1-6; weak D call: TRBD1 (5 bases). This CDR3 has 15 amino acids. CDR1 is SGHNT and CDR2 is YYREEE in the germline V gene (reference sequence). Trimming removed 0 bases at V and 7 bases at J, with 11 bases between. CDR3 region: CASSLARGENSPLHF. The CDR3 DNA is TGTGCCAGCAGCTTGGCTAGGGGTGAAAATTCACCCCTCCACTTT.

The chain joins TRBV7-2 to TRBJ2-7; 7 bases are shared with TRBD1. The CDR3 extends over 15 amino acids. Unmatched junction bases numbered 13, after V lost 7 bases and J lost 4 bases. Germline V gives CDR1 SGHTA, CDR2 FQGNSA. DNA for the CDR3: TGTGCCAGCAATCAAATGGGACAGATTTCTTACGAGCAGTACTTC. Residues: CASNQMGQISYEQYF.

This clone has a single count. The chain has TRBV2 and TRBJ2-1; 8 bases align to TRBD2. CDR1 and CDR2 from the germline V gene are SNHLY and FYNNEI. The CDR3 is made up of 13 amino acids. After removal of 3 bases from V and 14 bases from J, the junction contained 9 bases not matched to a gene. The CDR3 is CASSESHRRGEFF. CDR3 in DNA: TGTGCCAGCAGTGAGAGTCACCGGCGGGGGGAGTTCTTC.

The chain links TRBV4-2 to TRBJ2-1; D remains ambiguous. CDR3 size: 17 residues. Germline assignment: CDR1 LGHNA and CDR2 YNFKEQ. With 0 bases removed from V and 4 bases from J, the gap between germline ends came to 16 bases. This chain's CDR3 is CASSQDFGPPEYNEQFF. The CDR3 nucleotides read TGTGCCAGCAGCCAAGATTTCGGCCCCCCGGAGTACAATGAGCAGTTCTTC.

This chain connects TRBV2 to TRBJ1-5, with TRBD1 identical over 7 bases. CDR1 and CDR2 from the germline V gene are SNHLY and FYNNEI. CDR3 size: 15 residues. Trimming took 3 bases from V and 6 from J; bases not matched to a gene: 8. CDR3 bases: TGTGCCAGCAGTGAGGGGGACAGAATAGGTCAGCCCCAGCATTTT. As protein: CASSEGDRIGQPQHF.

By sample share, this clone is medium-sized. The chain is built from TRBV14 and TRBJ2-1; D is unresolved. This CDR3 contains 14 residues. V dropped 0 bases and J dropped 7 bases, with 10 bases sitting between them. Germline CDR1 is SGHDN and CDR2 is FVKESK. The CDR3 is CASSQDLRVNEQFF. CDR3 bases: TGTGCCAGCAGCCAAGATTTACGGGTTAATGAGCAGTTCTTC.

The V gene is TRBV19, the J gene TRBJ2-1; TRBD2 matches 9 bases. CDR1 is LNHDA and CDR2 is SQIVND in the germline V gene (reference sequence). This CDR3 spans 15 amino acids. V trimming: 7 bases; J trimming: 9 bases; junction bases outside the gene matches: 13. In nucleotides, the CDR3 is TGTGCCAGTACCCCCGGTCTAGCGGGGACCAGTGAGCAGTTCTTC. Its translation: CASTPGLAGTSEQFF.

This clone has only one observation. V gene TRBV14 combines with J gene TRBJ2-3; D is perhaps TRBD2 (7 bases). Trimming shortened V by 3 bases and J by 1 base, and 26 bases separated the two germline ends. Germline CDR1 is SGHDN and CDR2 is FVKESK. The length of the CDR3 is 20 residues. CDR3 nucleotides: TGTGCCAGCAGCCATCTTGGGGGCCTGATTGGCGGGGGCCGCACAGATACGCAGTATTTT. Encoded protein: CASSHLGGLIGGGRTDTQYF. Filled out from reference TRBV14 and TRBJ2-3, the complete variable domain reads EAGVTQFPSHSVIEKGQTVTLRCDPISGHDNLYWYRRVMGKEIKFLLHFVKESKQDESGMPNNRFLAERTGGTYSTLKVQPAELEDSGVYFCASSHLGGLIGGGRTDTQYFGPGTRLTVL.

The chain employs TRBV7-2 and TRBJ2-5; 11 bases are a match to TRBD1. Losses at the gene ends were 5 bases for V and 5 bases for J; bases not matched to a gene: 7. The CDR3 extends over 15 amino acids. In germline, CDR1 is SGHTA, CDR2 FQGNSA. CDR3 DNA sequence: TGTGCCAGCAGCCTCTGGACAGGGGGCGCGGAGACCCAGTACTTC. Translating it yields CASSLWTGGAETQYF.